The next 8 T cell receptor beta chains were all read from a single sample in a study of molecular identifiers for immune sequencing clone quantification. One entry per CDR3 protein results from TCRdb running MiXCR on the PCR reads. The top ten hold roughly 0.83% of the sample, which has about 640,000 distinct CDR3 sequences, just under 20% seen once. The sequenced material came from naive CD8+ T cells from blood, with Jurkat cell RNA spiked in. Subset of the sample: FACS-sorted CD8+CD4-CCR7+CD45RA+ naive T cells. These receptors were collected from a human donor in good health. Some libraries in this study had Jurkat cell RNA spiked in.

This sequence joins TRBV21-1 and TRBJ1-2; the table's D call of TRBD1 was not tested on the DNA. TRBV21-1 is a pseudogene. The CDR3 has 17 amino acids. CDR3 nucleotide sequence: TGTGCCAGCAGCCGTCTCGACATGGGGACAGGGATGAGGGACTACACCTTC. The encoded protein is CASSRLDMGTGMRDYTF.

At least ten counts were recorded for this clonotype. The chain combines TRBV5-6 with TRBJ1-1; D not resolved. This CDR3 is built from 14 residues. The V gene lost 0 bases and the J gene lost 4 bases, with 10 bases spanning the gap. Germline values: CDR1 SGHDT, CDR2 YYEEEE. In DNA, the CDR3 is TGTGCCAGCAGCTTGGACAGATTGGGCACTGAAGCTTTCTTT. It is translated as CASSLDRLGTEAFF.

This clonotype was recorded at least ten times. J is TRBJ2-7 and V is TRBV29-1; TRBD2 matches 8 bases. Trimming took 4 bases from V and 0 from J; bases not matched to a gene: 11. The CDR3 contains 16 residues. Germline CDR1 is SQVTM and CDR2 is ANQGSEA. The DNA of the CDR3 is TGCAGCGTTGCGGCCCCCGGGGGGGGGAACTCCTACGAGCAGTACTTC. Translation: CSVAAPGGGNSYEQYF.

This clonotype was picked up many times. The V call is TRBV11-2, the J call TRBJ2-7, with D perhaps matching TRBD2 (5 bases). Germline V lookup: CDR1 SGHAT, CDR2 FQNNGV. CDR3 length: 13 amino acids. V lost 10 bases and J 7 bases, leaving 20 bases between the germline ends. The CDR3 sequence: CATDRGFTREQYF. The DNA for the CDR3 is TGTGCCACCGACCGGGGTTTCACTCGGGAGCAGTACTTC.

The chain is built from TRBV12-3 or TRBV12-4 and TRBJ2-3; D unresolved. The CDR3 spans 13 residues. V lost 8 bases and J 2 bases, leaving 11 bases between the germline ends. The DNA for the CDR3 is TGTGCCAGCCTTTCGTGGGACACAGATACGCAGTATTTT. Translation: CASLSWDTDTQYF.

The genes are TRBV10-3 and TRBJ2-7; D possibly corresponds to TRBD1 (6 bases). Trimming removed 4 bases at V and 5 bases at J, with 15 bases between. The CDR3 is 14 amino acids. Germline V gene data show CDR1 as ENHRY and CDR2 as SYGVKD. As DNA, the CDR3 is TGTGCCATCAGTGCTCCGGGACACGAGAACGAGCAGTACTTC. Amino acid sequence: CAISAPGHENEQYF.

The sample holds a few counts of this clonotype. The chain employs TRBV3-1 and TRBJ2-3; D remains ambiguous. Germline values: CDR1 LGHDT, CDR2 YNNKEL (reference sequence). This CDR3 comprises 14 residues. V lost 3 bases, J lost 0 bases, and 7 bases lay in between. The CDR3 nucleotides read TGTGCCAGCAGCCATGTGAGTAGCACAGATACGCAGTATTTT. This gives the protein CASSHVSSTDTQYF.

Regarding this clonotype: Germline and junction disagree at one end, which may indicate a read error. The rearrangement joins TRBV30 to TRBJ1-1, with unresolved D. The CDR3 is 12 residues long. Germline values: CDR1 GTSNPN, CDR2 SVGIG (reference sequence). The CDR3 loop is CAWSVLGTEALF. Here the CDR3 DNA reads TGTGCCTGGAGTGTATTGGGCACTGAAGCTCTCTTT. Using reference TRBV30 and TRBJ1-1 for the parts outside the CDR3, the full variable domain is SQTIHQWPATLVQPVGSPLSLECTVEGTSNPNLYWYRQAAGRGLQLLFYSVGIGQISSEVPQNLSASRPQDRQFILSSKKLLLSDSGFYLCAWSVLGTEALFGQGTRLTVV.